The clone carrying this T cell receptor (beta chain) was seen only once. The antigen remains unidentified. The data originate from a study of OX40 agonist ivuxolimab in advanced cancers. Study-level information: The drug used for patients, ivuxolimab, was an agonistic anti-OX40 (CD134) antibody.

Sequencing was performed with immunoSEQ multiplex PCR; in TCRdb, only in-frame clones are kept and a portion is missing. The repertoire has approximately 77,000 clones, approximately 95% of them found once; the top ten carry more than 0.3%. Study outcomes and limitations: Antigen specificity remained undetermined for the expanded peripheral T cells. Partly responding patients at 0.1-3.0 mg/kg showed some of the smallest clonal expansion.

The origin of this receptor is an adult with an advanced solid tumor such as melanoma, head and neck, liver or kidney cancer. The sample here was CD4+ or CD8+ T cells sorted from blood, taken in a trial of the OX40 agonist ivuxolimab.

CDR3 in DNA: TGTGCCAGCAGTTTGGGACTAGCTAGGGAGACCCAGTACTTC. This translates into CASSLGLARETQYF. The V call is TRBV27, the J call TRBJ2-5; TRBD2 agrees at 9 bases. CDR1 and CDR2 (germline): MNHEY, SMNVEV (reference sequence). There are 14 residues in the CDR3. Trimming at V came to 3 bases and at J to 5 bases, leaving 4 bases not matched to a gene.